This is a list of T cell receptor beta chains from one sample in a study of blood T cells in healthy people across ages. TCRdb re-analysed the 5' RACE reads in MiXCR, keeping a single row per CDR3 protein. The repertoire holds 790,000 or so distinct CDR3 sequences, with about 47% as singletons. The source material was blood. The receptors shown here come from a man older than 75 in good health. Each CDR3 is given without its conserved first and last residue. Clone size appears in some rows only: once, few, many, or a class for an expanded clone.

v_gene	j_gene	abundance	CDR3aa
TRBV7-2	TRBJ2-2	.	ASGQTASTGELF
TRBV6-2/TRBV6-3	TRBJ2-2	.	ASSQDEGRELF
TRBV4-3	TRBJ2-1	many	ASSQFIFSGTSGSNEQF
TRBV10-1	TRBJ1-1	few	ASSRSVNTEAF
TRBV30	TRBJ1-4	.	AWSFVGNEKLF
TRBV6-6	TRBJ2-3	.	ASSYLRDTDTQY
TRBV10-3	TRBJ1-2	.	ALNAGTGDGYT
TRBV7-3	TRBJ2-1	.	ASSLTGDGLNEQF
TRBV11-2	TRBJ2-5	.	ASSFSGTGREQY
TRBV20-1	.	.	SASLVLEQY
TRBV5-1	TRBJ2-7	.	ASSLVGGPVNEQY
TRBV6-2/TRBV6-3	TRBJ2-5	.	ASSYLQRQARNEQY
TRBV7-8	TRBJ2-7	.	ASSPTDRGGSYEQY
TRBV6-5	TRBJ2-5	.	ASSRGGIQETQY
TRBV29-1	TRBJ1-2	many	SVEVGGLHT
TRBV14	TRBJ2-5	.	ASSQGLTSGSVETQY
TRBV5-1	TRBJ2-4	.	ASSSTGGPGKNIQY
TRBV11-2	TRBJ2-3	.	ASSSAGRGGVDTQY
TRBV18	TRBJ1-2	few	ASSPPGPTGYT
TRBV9	TRBJ2-3	.	ASSVESGSLTDTQY
TRBV20-1	TRBJ2-7	.	SAMLAGGPYNEQY
TRBV27	TRBJ2-7	.	ASSLYQGAEQY
TRBV29-1	TRBJ2-5	.	SVELGSLGWDQY
TRBV5-6	TRBJ2-7	once	ASSSISGTDLSYEQY
TRBV5-4	TRBJ2-5	few	ASRQLASPETQY
TRBV12-3/TRBV12-4	TRBJ2-3	many	ASRVSATDTQY
TRBV20-1	TRBJ2-5	.	SARGAGTETQY
TRBV11-1	.	few	ASSLDGLAGVNEQY
TRBV28	TRBJ2-5	many	ASSLRSRWETQY
TRBV7-3	TRBJ2-1	.	ASSLGGLAAFNEQF
TRBV21-1	.	.	ASSPKGQRETQY
TRBV29-1	TRBJ2-5	.	SVLPLTGGETQY
TRBV7-7	TRBJ2-3	once	ASSQRGVGTDTQY
TRBV28	TRBJ2-5	few	ASSSVLVAGVALETQY
TRBV12-3/TRBV12-4	TRBJ2-3	.	ASSLPGLTTDTQY
TRBV6-1	TRBJ1-1	.	ASSETLDVMAF
TRBV28	TRBJ2-3	.	ASISPGTDTQY
TRBV28	TRBJ2-7	.	ASSSLDRWSYEQY
TRBV9	TRBJ2-7	.	ASSVTGDPYEQY
TRBV24-1	TRBJ1-2	many	ATSPGNYGYT
TRBV29-1	TRBJ2-1	.	SVEGRGGTYNEQF
TRBV5-1	TRBJ2-1	.	ASTWELAGGEQF
TRBV6-1	TRBJ2-7	.	ASSVGQGAREQY